This T cell receptor beta chain was recorded in a study of human T cells and chemical hapten exposure. Unique molecular identifiers were affixed to discrete cDNA molecules within the library. Original handling: Across samples, TCR counts had a median of around 100,000 and ranged from about 23,224 to 700,000. One entry per CDR3 protein results from TCRdb running MiXCR on the RACE reads. These V and J calls are TCRdb output, not the study's own analysis. The sample carries about 41,000 distinct CDR3 sequences, 4% to 4.5% recorded once. Time point noted: healthy volunteer bleed at 2 weeks. The template was total RNA from unfractionated whole blood. This clonotype appeared a few times. This TCR derives from a human donor in good health. Some clones in this sample may be carry-over from other donors' samples. The specimen was whole blood.

This chain's CDR3 is CASSWPRDGVQETQYF. The CDR3 region has the DNA TGTGCCAGCAGTTGGCCCCGGGACGGGGTTCAAGAGACCCAGTACTTC. V gene TRBV7-9 combines with J gene TRBJ2-5, with D perhaps given as TRBD1 or TRBD2 (5 bases each). The CDR3 contains 16 residues. V was clipped by 6 bases and J by 2 bases, with 19 bases between them. CDR1 and CDR2 from the germline V gene are SEHNR and FQNEAQ (reference sequence).